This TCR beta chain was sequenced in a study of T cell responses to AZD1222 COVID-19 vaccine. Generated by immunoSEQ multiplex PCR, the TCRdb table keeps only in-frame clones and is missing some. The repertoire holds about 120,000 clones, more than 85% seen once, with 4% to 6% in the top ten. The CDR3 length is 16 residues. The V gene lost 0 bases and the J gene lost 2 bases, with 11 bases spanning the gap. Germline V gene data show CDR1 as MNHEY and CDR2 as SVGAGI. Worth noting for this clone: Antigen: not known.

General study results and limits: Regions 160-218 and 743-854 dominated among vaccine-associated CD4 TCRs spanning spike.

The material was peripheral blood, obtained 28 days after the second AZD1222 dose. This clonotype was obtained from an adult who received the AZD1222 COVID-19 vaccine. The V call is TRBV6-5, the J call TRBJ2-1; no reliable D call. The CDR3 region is CASSYSAGFTYNEQFF. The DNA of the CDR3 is TGTGCCAGCAGTTACTCGGCTGGGTTCACCTACAATGAGCAGTTCTTC.